This is a list of T cell receptor beta chains from one sample in a study of blood T cell repertoires in COVID-19. Profiled with immunoSEQ multiplex PCR; TCRdb holds only in-frame clones, not every one. Of under 200,000 clones detected, approximately 85% appear once; the ten largest clones hold approximately 9.4%. Input material: peripheral blood. The origin of the receptors is a woman over 75 with acute or convalescent COVID-19. Each CDR3 is given with its conserved first and last residue. Each record gives: V gene, clone size, D gene, J gene, CDR3 length, CDR3 DNA, CDR3 protein. The D gene is left open where the match is weak. Expanded clones get a size class; other rows say once, few or many, or leave the size out.

TRBV10-3	NA	TRBD1	TRBJ2-7	14	TGTGCCATCAGGCCGGACAGGGGGAAGTACGAGCAGTACTTC	CAIRPDRGKYEQYF
TRBV11-2	once	TRBD1	TRBJ1-3	16	TGTGCCAGCAGATCGGGACAGACCCTCTCTGGAAACACCATATATTTT	CASRSGQTLSGNTIYF
TRBV3-1/TRBV3-2	NA	TRBD1	TRBJ1-4	15	TGTGCCAGCAGCCGAAGGGACAGGGGGGGCGAAAAACTGTTTTTT	CASSRRDRGGEKLFF
TRBV11-2	NA	NA	TRBJ2-1	15	TGTGCCAGCAGCTTCGGGGAACCAGATTACAATGAGCAGTTCTTC	CASSFGEPDYNEQFF
TRBV6-4	medium-sized	TRBD2	TRBJ2-1	15	TGTGCCAGCAGTGGGGGGACTAGCGGGGGCAATGAGCAGTTCTTC	CASSGGTSGGNEQFF
TRBV3-1/TRBV3-2	NA	TRBD2	TRBJ2-3	16	TGTGCCAGCAGCCAATCTAGCGGGAGCAGCACAGATACGCAGTATTTT	CASSQSSGSSTDTQYF
TRBV5-1	NA	TRBD2	TRBJ2-1	15	TGCGCCAGCAGCTTGGCCAGCGGGGGGTCGAATGAGCAGTTCTTC	CASSLASGGSNEQFF
TRBV5-4	few	NA	TRBJ2-5	13	TGTGCCAGCAGCTTGGACAGCCAAGAGACCCAGTACTTC	CASSLDSQETQYF
TRBV6-2/TRBV6-3	NA	TRBD2	TRBJ2-5	15	TGTGCCAGCAGTGGCCCTAGCGGGGGTTTGGAGACCCAGTACTTC	CASSGPSGGLETQYF
TRBV6-5	NA	NA	TRBJ1-1	11	TGTGCCAGCAGACGACAGGAGGAAGCTTTCTTT	CASRRQEEAFF
TRBV20-1	NA	NA	TRBJ1-3	17	TGCAGTGCTAGTGGGGCCCCGGGAGGGTCACCTCGAAACACCATATATTTT	CSASGAPGGSPRNTIYF
TRBV15	NA	NA	TRBJ1-1	14	TGTGCCACCAGGCCAGGGCTTTCGAACACTGAAGCTTTCTTT	CATRPGLSNTEAFF
TRBV18	NA	TRBD2	TRBJ2-7	18	TGTGCCAGCTCACCTCCTCGTCCGGGCGGGGGGCTGCCCTACGAGCAGTACTTC	CASSPPRPGGGLPYEQYF
TRBV19	NA	TRBD1	TRBJ1-2	13	TGTGCCAGTTCGGACAGGCCCTCCTATGGCTACACCTTC	CASSDRPSYGYTF
TRBV30	NA	NA	TRBJ2-3	13	TGTGCCTGGAGGCAGGGCGGCACAGATACGCAGTATTTT	CAWRQGGTDTQYF
TRBV2	NA	NA	TRBJ2-6	14	TGTGCCAGCAGTGCTGTCTCTGGGGCCAACGTCCTGACTTTC	CASSAVSGANVLTF
TRBV7-2	NA	NA	TRBJ2-5	14	TGTGCCAGCAGCTTCGCCGGGGATCGGGAGACCCAGTACTTC	CASSFAGDRETQYF
TRBV2	NA	NA	TRBJ2-5	13	TGTGCCAGCAGCCAGACAGAGAGAGAGACCCAGTACTTC	CASSQTERETQYF
TRBV7-6	NA	TRBD1	TRBJ1-5	18	TGTGCCAGCAGCTTAGCAAGAAGAGGACAGGGGAGCAATCAGCCCCAGCATTTT	CASSLARRGQGSNQPQHF
TRBV11-2	NA	NA	TRBJ1-2	15	TGTGCCAGCAGCTTAGATAGCCTGGCTAACTATGGCTACACCTTC	CASSLDSLANYGYTF
TRBV27	NA	NA	TRBJ1-2	15	TGTGCCAGCAGTTTATCTTTTGGGGGGGCCGATGGCTACACCTTC	CASSLSFGGADGYTF
TRBV6-5	NA	TRBD1	TRBJ2-7	15	TGTGCCAGCAAACCGGGACAGTCAAACTCCTACGAGCAGTACTTC	CASKPGQSNSYEQYF
TRBV7-9	NA	NA	TRBJ2-7	12	TGTGCCAGCAGCCTATCTGGCTACGAGCAGTACTTC	CASSLSGYEQYF
TRBV6-5	once	TRBD1	TRBJ1-5	13	TGTGCCAGCGCGGGACAGCTCAATCAGCCCCAGCATTTT	CASAGQLNQPQHF
TRBV7-2	NA	TRBD2	TRBJ2-7	16	TGTGCCAGCAGCTTAAGGACTAGCGGGTTCTCCTACGAGCAGTACTTC	CASSLRTSGFSYEQYF
TRBV3-1/TRBV3-2	NA	NA	TRBJ2-1	14	TGTGCCAGCAGCCTCACAGCACCCTACAATGAGCAGTTCTTC	CASSLTAPYNEQFF
TRBV25-1	NA	NA	TRBJ1-2	14	TGTGCCAGCAGGCGGGACGGAGCTAACTATGGCTACACCTTC	CASRRDGANYGYTF
TRBV7-2	NA	TRBD1	TRBJ2-7	14	TGTGCCAGCAGCTTAGGCCAGGGGGCTCTCGAGCAGTACTTC	CASSLGQGALEQYF
TRBV9	NA	NA	TRBJ2-1	17	TGTGCCAGCAGCGTAGACAGGGGGACTACTTTCTACAATGAGCAGTTCTTC	CASSVDRGTTFYNEQFF
TRBV19	NA	NA	TRBJ1-2	14	TGTGCCAGTAGTATGACGGCCGGGGTCTATGGCTACACCTTC	CASSMTAGVYGYTF
TRBV6-5	NA	TRBD1	TRBJ1-1	13	TGTGCCATACGGACAGGGATGAACACTGAAGCTTTCTTT	CAIRTGMNTEAFF
TRBV10-3	NA	TRBD2	TRBJ2-7	14	TGTGCCACTTTTGAAAATGGGGGGGTGAGCGAGCAGTACTTC	CATFENGGVSEQYF
TRBV6-5	NA	NA	TRBJ1-1	14	TGTGCCAGCAGTTACGGGGGCGCGGACACTGAAGCTTTCTTT	CASSYGGADTEAFF
TRBV3-1/TRBV3-2	few	TRBD1	TRBJ1-3	16	TGTGCCAGCAGCCCCTCGGCCAGGGGGTCTGGAAACACCATATATTTT	CASSPSARGSGNTIYF
TRBV19	few	NA	TRBJ2-2	15	TGTGCCAGTAGTAACGCTTGGCCGAACACCGGGGAGCTGTTTTTT	CASSNAWPNTGELFF
TRBV9	NA	TRBD1	TRBJ2-7	15	TGTGCCAGCAGCGTGGGACAGCCGGGTCCCTACGAGCAGTACTTC	CASSVGQPGPYEQYF
TRBV6-6	NA	TRBD2	TRBJ2-5	16	TGTGCCAGCAACCCGCCCGGGACTAGCGGCCAAGAGACCCAGTACTTC	CASNPPGTSGQETQYF
TRBV6-2/TRBV6-3	NA	TRBD1	TRBJ1-2	14	TGTGCCAGCAGACCTACAGGGGGCGATAATGGCTACACCTTC	CASRPTGGDNGYTF
TRBV12-3/TRBV12-4	NA	TRBD1	TRBJ1-1	12	TGTGCCAGCAGACAGGGGGCAGTTGAAGCTTTCTTT	CASRQGAVEAFF
TRBV4-1	NA	TRBD2	TRBJ2-5	16	TGCGCCAGCAGCCAAGATCCCATGCGGGGGTTGGAGACCCAGTACTTC	CASSQDPMRGLETQYF